The subject of this entry is one TCR beta chain. Cohorts were determined from participant-reported clinical history. This sample was included in a study of blood T cell repertoires in COVID-19. In the study overall: In each case, the material was cDNA or gDNA derived from T cells, B-cell-depleted T cells, or PBMCs.

TCRdb keeps only in-frame clones here, not all; method: immunoSEQ multiplex PCR. Altogether over 250,000 clones are present, approximately 90% being singletons, with the ten largest covering about 9.3%. V shed 1 base and J 2 bases; nucleotides not matched to a gene: 3. Germline V CDR1 and CDR2: LGHNA, YNFKEQ. This CDR3 has 16 residues. The gene calls are TRBV4-2 and TRBJ2-7; TRBD2 matches at 12 bases. The TCR comes from a man aged 40-49 years who had recovered from COVID-19. Source material: PBMCs or T cells enriched from blood (not recorded which). CDR3 coding DNA: TGTGCCAGCAGCCAAGCTCTAGCGGGAGGGGCCTACGAGCAGTACTTC. Amino acid sequence: CASSQALAGGAYEQYF.